This T cell receptor beta chain was recovered during a study of PD-1 blockade in classical Hodgkin lymphoma. The study's findings and limits: A reduction in baseline TCR diversity was reportedly seen in newly diagnosed patients relative to healthy donors. The origin of the repertoire differences remains undefined, with disease activity or prior therapy as possible causes.

The germline V gene encodes CDR1 SGHRS and CDR2 YFSETQ. This CDR3 contains 15 residues. With V trimmed by 4 bases and J by 4 bases, 7 bases remained unmatched. This clone was counted once. Its specificity is unknown. Time point reported: newly diagnosed, previously untreated cHL patient sample. Purification of CD4+ T cells from thawed PBMCs was achieved by magnetic negative selection. What served as comparison were PBMCs in newly diagnosed, untreated classical Hodgkin lymphoma. The data were produced by immunoSEQ multiplex PCR, yet TCRdb's version contains in-frame clones alone and is incomplete. Of 25,000 to 30,000 clones detected, around 90% appear once; the ten largest clones hold more than 0.35%.

The sample consisted of CD4+ T cells from blood. The rearrangement uses TRBV5-1 and TRBJ2-1; 8 bases align to TRBD1. The TCR originated in a human donor with classical Hodgkin lymphoma. CDR3 region: CASSPSTGVYNEQFF. The CDR3 DNA follows: TGCGCCAGCAGCCCCTCGACAGGGGTTTACAATGAGCAGTTCTTC.